This T cell receptor beta chain came from a study of blood T cell repertoires in COVID-19. Study-wide context: Acute and convalescent COVID-19 samples came from the United States, Italy and Spain.

As processed by the authors: Amplification from reference gene primers served as the basis for estimated nucleated cell counts. The method was immunoSEQ multiplex PCR; TCRdb's version includes in-frame clones alone and lacks a portion of them. That table gives V, J and clone size, and the DNA gave D and trimming. Here the sample spans about 43,000 clones, about nine tenths being singletons. This receptor was identified in a man aged 55 to 70 with active COVID-19. The sequenced sample consisted of peripheral blood.

The DNA for the CDR3 is TGTGCCAGCAGCAAAGAGGCGGGGAGCTCCTACGAGCAGTACTTC. Translated, it gives CASSKEAGSSYEQYF. V gene TRBV21-1 combines with J gene TRBJ2-7; the table names TRBD2, a call not compared with the DNA. TRBV21-1 is an annotated pseudogene. The CDR3 covers 15 residues.